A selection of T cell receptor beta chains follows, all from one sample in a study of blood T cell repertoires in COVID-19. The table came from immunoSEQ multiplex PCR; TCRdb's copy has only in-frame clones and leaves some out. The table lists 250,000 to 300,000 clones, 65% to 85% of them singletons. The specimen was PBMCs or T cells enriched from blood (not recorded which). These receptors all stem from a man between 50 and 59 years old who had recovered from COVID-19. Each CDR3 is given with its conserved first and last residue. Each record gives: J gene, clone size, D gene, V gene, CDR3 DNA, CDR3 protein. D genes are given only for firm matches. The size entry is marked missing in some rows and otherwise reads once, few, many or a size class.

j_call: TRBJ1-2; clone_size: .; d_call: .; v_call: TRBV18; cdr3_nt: TGTGCCAGCTCACCACCGGCCGGCAGGGGCTATGGCTACACCTTC; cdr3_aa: CASSPPAGRGYGYTF
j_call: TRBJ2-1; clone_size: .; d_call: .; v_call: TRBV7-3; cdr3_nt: TGTGCCAGCAGCTTAACTCCACAGCTTTGGGATGAGCAGTTCTTC; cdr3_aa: CASSLTPQLWDEQFF
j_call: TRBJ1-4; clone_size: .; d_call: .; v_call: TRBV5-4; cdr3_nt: TGTGCCAGCAGCTCGCAGACAACTAATGAAAAACTGTTTTTT; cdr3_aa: CASSSQTTNEKLFF
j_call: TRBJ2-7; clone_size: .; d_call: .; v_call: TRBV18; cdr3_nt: TGTGCCAGCTTACTCGCTCCCTCATTTCCCTACGAGCAGTACTTC; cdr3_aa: CASLLAPSFPYEQYF
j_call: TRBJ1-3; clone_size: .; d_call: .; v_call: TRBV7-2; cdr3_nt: TGTGCCAGCAGCCAGGGTTCTGGAAACACCATATATTTT; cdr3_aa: CASSQGSGNTIYF
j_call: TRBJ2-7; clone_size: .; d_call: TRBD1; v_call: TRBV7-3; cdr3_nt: TGTGCCAGCAGCTTAATGGGCTCGACAGGGGGAAGGTACGAGCAGTACTTC; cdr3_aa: CASSLMGSTGGRYEQYF
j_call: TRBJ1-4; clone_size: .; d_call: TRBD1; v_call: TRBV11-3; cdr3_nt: TGTGCCAGCAGCCGGGGACAGCTAAATGAAAAACTGTTTTTT; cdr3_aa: CASSRGQLNEKLFF
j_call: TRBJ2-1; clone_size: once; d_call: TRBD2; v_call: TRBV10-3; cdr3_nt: TGTGCCATCAGTGCAGCGGGGGAACACAATGAGCAGTTCTTC; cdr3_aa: CAISAAGEHNEQFF
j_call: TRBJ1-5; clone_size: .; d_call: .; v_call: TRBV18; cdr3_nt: TGTGCCAGCTCACCTCCAGCGGCGAGTCAGCCCCAGCATTTT; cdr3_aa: CASSPPAASQPQHF
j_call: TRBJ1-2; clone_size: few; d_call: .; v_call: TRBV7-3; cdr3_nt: TGTGCCAGCAGCTTAACGGGGCGAGGCGGTTTGAATGGCTACACCTTC; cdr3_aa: CASSLTGRGGLNGYTF